This passage covers 19 T cell receptor beta chains from one sample sequenced in a study of regulatory T cells in long-lasting Graves disease. The authors built TCR beta libraries using iRepertoire HTBI primers and Arm-PCR of CDR3 regions. From the multiplex PCR reads, TCRdb called clonotypes with MiXCR, one entry per CDR3 protein. The profile covers 350,000 to 400,000 distinct CDR3 sequences, with roughly 17% appearing a single time and roughly a fifth taken by the ten largest. Time point specified: newly diagnosed GD, antithyroid drugs for less than 3 months. Extracted RNA from PBMCs served as the source of the TCR library. These data are also associated with another study on T cells in Graves' hyperthyroidism and ophthalmopathy.

Sequencing was performed on peripheral blood mononuclear cells (PBMCs), taken at new diagnosis, from a patient treated with antithyroid drugs. These TCRs come from a woman under 30 with Graves disease.

This clonotype was recorded at least ten times. The CDR3 protein is CASSLAGRAKNIQYF. In DNA form, the CDR3 reads TGCGCCAGCAGCTTGGCCGGGAGAGCCAAAAACATTCAGTACTTC. V usage is TRBV5-1 and J usage is TRBJ2-4, with D tentatively TRBD2 (6 bases). With 0 bases removed from V and 0 bases from J, the gap between germline ends came to 7 bases. Per germline, CDR1 SGHRS and CDR2 YFSETQ. The CDR3 spans 15 residues.

This chain connects TRBV4-1 to TRBJ2-2; D is unclear. Germline CDR1 MGHRA, CDR2 YSYEKL. The CDR3 is 17 amino acids. Between the trimmed V and J ends, which lost 0 bases and 1 base, there was a span of 12 bases. CDR3 protein: CASSQDLAGMNTGELFF. CDR3 bases: TGCGCCAGCAGCCAAGATCTCGCAGGAATGAACACCGGGGAGCTGTTTTTT.

In this sample, this clonotype turned up a few times. The gene calls are TRBV9 and TRBJ2-3; D ambiguous. The CDR3 spans 12 residues. CDR1 SGDLS and CDR2 YYNGEE come from the germline V gene. The ends were cut back, 6 bases at V and 2 bases at J, with 7 bases in the middle. CDR3 protein: CASTSNTDTQYF. For the CDR3, the DNA is TGTGCCAGCACATCGAACACAGATACGCAGTATTTT.

This clonotype showed up just a few times. This sequence may be a read error, since a much larger clone differs from it by one base. The chain carries TRBV20-1 and TRBJ2-1; 11 bases map to TRBD2. The CDR3 sequence is 15 residues long. CDR1 and CDR2 (germline): DFQATT, SNEGSKA (reference sequence). The CDR3 region is CSASFLAGGYNEQLF. The CDR3 bases are TGCAGTGCTAGTTTTCTAGCGGGGGGTTACAATGAGCAGCTCTTC.

This chain links TRBV27 with TRBJ2-1, with 7 nucleotides matching TRBD2. Germline-derived CDR1 and CDR2 are MNHEY and SMNVEV (reference sequence). The CDR3 runs to 15 residues. V dropped 6 bases and J dropped 6; count of bases not matched to a gene: 11. The CDR3 spells CASSLGTSAVNEQFF. DNA of the CDR3: TGTGCCAGCAGCTTAGGTACTAGCGCGGTCAATGAGCAGTTCTTC.

This clonotype was found a few times. This chain joins TRBV19 and TRBJ2-1; TRBD1 agrees at 9 bases. Germline V lookup: CDR1 LNHDA, CDR2 SQIVND (reference sequence). With V trimmed by 1 base and J by 1 base, 2 bases remained unmatched. The CDR3 spans 16 residues. CDR3 bases: TGTGCCAGTAGTATAGGACAGGGGGGTTCCTACAATGAGCAGTTCTTC. Translated, it gives CASSIGQGGSYNEQFF.

This clonotype was counted only a few times. V usage is TRBV5-5 and J usage is TRBJ1-4; D unclear. The germline gives CDR1 SGHKS, CDR2 YYEKEE (reference sequence). The CDR3 is 16 amino acids. V dropped 2 bases and J dropped 0 bases, with 11 bases sitting between them. In nucleotides, the CDR3 is TGTGCCAGCAGCTTCTACCCGGATGCAACTAATGAAAAACTGTTTTTT. It encodes CASSFYPDATNEKLFF.

This clonotype has only one observation. This could be a read error, since a much larger clone is one nucleotide away. This chain joins TRBV6-5 and TRBJ2-3; 8 positions agree with TRBD2. With the DNA end fitting TRBJ2-7 better, the J assignment may be wrong. The CDR3 has 17 residues. Germline CDR1 is MNHEY and CDR2 is SVGAGI. The CDR3 nucleotides read TGTGCCAGCAGTTACTCGACGCGGGGGGACTCCTACAATGAGCAGTACTTC. Amino acid sequence: CASSYSTRGDSYNEQYF.

Notes on this clonotype: The junction differs from germline at one of its ends, possibly a read error. DNA for the CDR3: TGCAATGCTAGGGGGGGGACCGAATCCTACGAGCAGTACTTC. Protein product: CNARGGTESYEQYF. The chain recombines TRBV20-1 with TRBJ2-7, with D possibly being TRBD2 (7 bases). The CDR3 is 14 amino acids. Germline loops: CDR1 DFQATT, CDR2 SNEGSKA (reference sequence).

The rearrangement uses TRBV29-1 and TRBJ2-7; a weak D match, TRBD1 (5 bases). The germline CDR1 and CDR2 sequences are SQVTM and ANQGSEA. The CDR3 consists of 12 residues. The V and J ends lost 4 bases and 6 bases respectively, with 13 bases between them. CDR3 amino acids: CSVGAGQSEQYF. DNA of the CDR3: TGCAGCGTTGGTGCAGGGCAGAGCGAGCAGTACTTC.

This clonotype has a count of ten or more. The chain carries TRBV7-2 and TRBJ2-7; TRBD1 matches 10 bases. The CDR3 is 19 residues long. Germline trimming cut 0 bases from V and 2 bases from J; bases unmatched to any gene: 13. Germline V gene sequence: CDR1 SGHTA, CDR2 FQGNSA. The CDR3 nucleotides are TGTGCCAGCAGCTTAGCATTTTCCGGGACAGGGGCGCCTCCCTACGAGCAGTACTTC. Translating gives CASSLAFSGTGAPPYEQYF.

This clonotype was picked up many times. The rearrangement links TRBV5-1 to TRBJ2-3; tentatively, D is TRBD1 (5 bases). Germline V gives CDR1 SGHRS, CDR2 YFSETQ. The CDR3 is made up of 16 amino acids. The germline V and J ends were trimmed by 0 bases and 0 bases, with 11 bases remaining between them. Here the CDR3 reads CASSLGRAPSTDTQYF. The DNA of the CDR3 is TGCGCCAGCAGCTTGGGCAGGGCCCCTAGCACAGATACGCAGTATTTT.

The chain couples TRBV6-1 to TRBJ1-5, with D uncertain. Germline V gene sequence: CDR1 MNHNS, CDR2 SASEGT. V dropped 5 bases and J dropped 5 bases, with 7 bases sitting between them. The CDR3 is made up of 12 amino acids. The CDR3 DNA reads as TGTGCCAGCAGTCCCTCCGATCAGCCCCAGCATTTT. Translated, it gives CASSPSDQPQHF.

This clonotype was counted between two and nine times. The chain couples TRBV6-1 to TRBJ1-3; D not certain. CDR3 length equals 15 residues. V was clipped by 7 bases and J by 0 bases, with 13 bases between them. Germline loops: CDR1 MNHNS, CDR2 SASEGT. The CDR3 loop is CASTPEPVSGNTIYF. The CDR3 nucleotides read TGTGCCAGCACCCCGGAACCAGTCTCTGGAAACACCATATATTTT.

A few counts support this clonotype. This chain links TRBV6-1 with TRBJ1-2, with a weak D call TRBD1 (6 bases). Trimming took off 10 bases at V and 5 bases at J, with 14 bases between the two ends. CDR3 size: 12 residues. Germline V gene data show CDR1 as MNHNS and CDR2 as SASEGT. CDR3 sequence (DNA): TGTGCCACCTACAGGGTACCTTATGGCTACACCTTC. As protein: CATYRVPYGYTF.

This clonotype was recorded a few times. The gene calls are TRBV27 and TRBJ1-2, with D maybe TRBD1 (5 bases). The ends were cut back, 1 base at V and 7 bases at J, with 10 bases in the middle. CDR1 MNHEY and CDR2 SMNVEV come from the germline V gene (reference sequence). This CDR3 contains 13 residues. CDR3 amino acids: CASSLWGRPGYTF. The CDR3 DNA reads as TGTGCCAGCAGTTTATGGGGCAGGCCTGGCTACACCTTC.

This clonotype was observed at least ten times. V gene TRBV10-3 combines with J gene TRBJ2-5; no clear D gene. Trimming took off 0 bases at V and 5 bases at J, with 4 bases between the two ends. The CDR3 runs 12 residues. From germline, CDR1 is ENHRY and CDR2 SYGVKD. The CDR3, as DNA: TGTGCCATCAGTGAGTCGAGGGAGACCCAGTACTTC. This gives the protein CAISESRETQYF.

This clonotype was detected ten times or more. The chain joins TRBV20-1 to TRBJ1-1; no firm D call. Germline CDR1 is DFQATT and CDR2 is SNEGSKA (reference sequence). This CDR3 has 13 residues. CDR3 bases: TGCAGATCGATCGACACCATGAACACTGAAGCTTTCTTT. Amino acids: CRSIDTMNTEAFF.

This clonotype was recorded many times. The chain recombines TRBV7-9 with TRBJ1-5; D perhaps matches TRBD1 (6 bases). The CDR3 consists of 14 residues. Germline CDR1 SEHNR, CDR2 FQNEAQ (reference sequence). V was cut by 0 bases and J by 9 bases, with 12 bases left in between. The CDR3 coding sequence is TGTGCCAGCAGCTTAGCGGGGGCCAGTTGGCCCCAGCATTTT. Translation: CASSLAGASWPQHF.